The clone carrying this T cell receptor (beta chain) was seen a few times. Its target is unknown. Germline V gene sequence: CDR1 LNHNV, CDR2 YYDKDF (reference sequence). The CDR3 totals 15 residues. With V trimmed by 1 base and J by 6 bases, 5 bases remained unmatched. These data originate in a study of post-analysis software for immune sequencing data. Whole-study results and caveats: The study found TRBV5-6, TRBV5-1 and TRBV20-1 among four to six TRBV segments more frequent in patients than controls. Patients with multiple sclerosis recorded significantly lower normalized Chao1 diversity than controls, the study found.

Tagging with unique molecular identifiers was a feature of the TCR beta cDNA libraries. One entry per CDR3 protein, called by TCRdb with MiXCR from the PCR reads. The sample lists hundreds of thousands of distinct CDR3 sequences, 30% seen once, with roughly 0.57% in the top ten. This sequence joins TRBV15 and TRBJ1-5; 8 positions agree with TRBD1. This clonotype was sampled from a girl aged 10 to 17 with multiple sclerosis. Source material: blood. CDR3 residues: CATSRAGTGSQPQHF. CDR3 coding DNA: TGTGCCACCAGCAGAGCAGGGACAGGCAGTCAGCCCCAGCATTTT.